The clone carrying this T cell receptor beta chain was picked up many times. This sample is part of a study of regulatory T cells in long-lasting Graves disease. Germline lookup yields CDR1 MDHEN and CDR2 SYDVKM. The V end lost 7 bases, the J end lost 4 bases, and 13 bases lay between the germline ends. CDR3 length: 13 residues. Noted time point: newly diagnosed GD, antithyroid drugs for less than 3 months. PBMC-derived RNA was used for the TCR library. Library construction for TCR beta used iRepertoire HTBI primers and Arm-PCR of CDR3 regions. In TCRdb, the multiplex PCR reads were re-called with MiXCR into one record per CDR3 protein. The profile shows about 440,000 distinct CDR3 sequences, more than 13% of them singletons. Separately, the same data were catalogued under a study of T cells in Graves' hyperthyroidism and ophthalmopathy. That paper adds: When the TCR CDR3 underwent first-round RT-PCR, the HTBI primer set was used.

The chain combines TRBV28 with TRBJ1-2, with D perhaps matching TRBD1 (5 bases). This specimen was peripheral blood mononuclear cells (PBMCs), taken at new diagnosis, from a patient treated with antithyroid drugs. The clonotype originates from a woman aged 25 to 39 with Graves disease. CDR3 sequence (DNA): TGTGCCAGCAACCTGGGACGGTCCTATGGCTACACCTTC. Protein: CASNLGRSYGYTF.